These 9 T cell receptor beta chains were sequenced from one sample in a study of cytomegalovirus exposure and HLA in healthy donors. PCR employed 60 Vbeta and 13 Jbeta primers. The assay was immunoSEQ multiplex PCR, and TCRdb's table has in-frame clones only and misses some. The listing records 130,000 or so clones. The sequencing sample was made of PBMCs. Every receptor here comes from a woman under 30 in good health and CMV-seronegative.

The V gene is TRBV19, the J gene TRBJ2-1; no reliable D call. Germline values: CDR1 LNHDA, CDR2 SQIVND (reference sequence). CDR3 length: 15 amino acids. V lost 7 bases, J lost 4 bases, and 17 bases lay in between. CDR3 DNA: TGTGCCAGTACTAAGACTGCCGGCTTTTACAATGAGCAGTTCTTC. Translating it yields CASTKTAGFYNEQFF.

The chain couples TRBV5-4 to TRBJ1-6; the match to TRBD1 covers 11 bases. This CDR3 contains 13 residues. CDR1 is SGHNT, CDR2 YYREEE, per germline (reference sequence). V was pared by 4 bases and J by 14 bases, with 5 bases of the junction left unmatched. CDR3 DNA: TGTGCCAGCAGCCGGGACAGGGGGGGTACCCTCCACTTT. As protein: CASSRDRGGTLHF.

The chain carries TRBV6-5 and TRBJ1-2, with D perhaps TRBD1 (6 bases). The V gene lost 0 bases and the J gene lost 8 bases, with 10 bases spanning the gap. Germline V gene lookup returns CDR1 MNHEY and CDR2 SVGAGI. The CDR3 is made up of 13 amino acids. The chain's CDR3 is CASSYSRGGGYTF. The CDR3, as DNA: TGTGCCAGCAGTTACTCGCGGGGGGGCGGCTACACCTTC.

The rearrangement links TRBV6-1 to TRBJ2-4; TRBD2 aligns across 7 bases. Trimming at V came to 6 bases and at J to 8 bases, leaving 13 bases not matched to a gene. This CDR3 has 15 amino acids. Germline V CDR1 and CDR2: MNHNS, SASEGT. The CDR3: CASSRLAGDGDIQYF. The DNA of the CDR3 is TGTGCCAGCAGCCGCCTTGCGGGAGATGGAGACATTCAGTACTTC.

J is TRBJ2-3 and V is TRBV6-4; 7 positions agree with TRBD1. Germline trimming cut 0 bases from V and 3 bases from J; bases unmatched to any gene: 6. The germline gives CDR1 MRHNA, CDR2 SNTAGT. The CDR3 contains 16 residues. The CDR3 sequence: CASSDSARGQTDTQYF. The DNA for the CDR3 is TGTGCCAGCAGTGACTCGGCGAGGGGGCAGACAGATACGCAGTATTTT.

The rearrangement links TRBV5-8 to TRBJ1-5, with a possible D match to TRBD1 (6 bases). The CDR3 extends over 15 amino acids. Trimming left V 3 bases short and J 8 bases short, with 18 bases between. CDR1 is SGHTS and CDR2 is YDEGEE in the germline V gene. The CDR3 DNA sequence: TGTGCCAGCAGCTCCGGGACACTCTTGGTGAAGCCCCAGCATTTT. Translation: CASSSGTLLVKPQHF.

The chain employs TRBV11-2 and TRBJ2-2; TRBD1 aligns across 8 bases. CDR1 and CDR2 (germline): SGHAT, FQNNGV. CDR3 size: 16 residues. After removal of 3 bases from V and 1 base from J, the junction contained 4 bases not matched to a gene. The DNA for the CDR3 is TGTGCCAGCAGCTTCAGGGGGCCGGTGAACACCGGGGAGCTGTTTTTT. Encoded protein: CASSFRGPVNTGELFF.

This chain joins TRBV5-1 and TRBJ2-7; D remains unclear. The CDR3 totals 18 residues. V lost 0 bases and J 4 bases, leaving 23 bases between the germline ends. In germline, CDR1 is SGHRS, CDR2 YFSETQ. The CDR3 nucleotides read TGCGCCAGCAGCTTGGTTCGGTTAATGGGTCGACTCCCTTACGAGCAGTACGTC. Amino acid sequence: CASSLVRLMGRLPYEQYV.

The chain uses TRBV19 and TRBJ1-1; a possible D gene is TRBD1 (6 bases). This CDR3 contains 15 residues. Deletions cut 6 bases from V and 0 bases from J, with 14 bases between. Germline CDR1 reads LNHDA; CDR2 reads SQIVND (reference sequence). Here the CDR3 DNA reads TGTGCCAGTAGACGGACAGAAAACATGAACACTGAAGCTTTCTTT. This sequence encodes CASRRTENMNTEAFF.